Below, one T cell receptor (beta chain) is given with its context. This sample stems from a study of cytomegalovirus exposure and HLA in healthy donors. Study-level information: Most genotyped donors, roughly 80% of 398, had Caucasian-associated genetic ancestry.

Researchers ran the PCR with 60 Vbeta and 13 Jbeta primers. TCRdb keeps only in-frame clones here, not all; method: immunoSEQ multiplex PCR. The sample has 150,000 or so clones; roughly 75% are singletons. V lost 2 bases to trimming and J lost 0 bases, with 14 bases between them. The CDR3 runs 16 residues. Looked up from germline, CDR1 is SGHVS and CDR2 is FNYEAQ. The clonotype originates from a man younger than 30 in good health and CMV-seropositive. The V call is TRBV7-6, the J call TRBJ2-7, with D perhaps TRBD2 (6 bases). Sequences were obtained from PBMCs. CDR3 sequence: CASSLMPGVDSYEQYF. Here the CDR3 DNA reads TGTGCCAGCAGCTTAATGCCGGGGGTCGACTCCTACGAGCAGTACTTC.